This T cell receptor beta chain is from a study of glioma-infiltrating T cells after dendritic cell vaccination. Study information: Glioblastoma patients came from Phase I and II dendritic cell vaccination trials.

The primer mix had 60 V beta and 13 J beta primers. Some clones are missing from TCRdb's copy, which holds only in-frame ones; the method was immunoSEQ multiplex PCR. The sample shows approximately 50,000 clones, approximately 91% of them seen only once. Time point given: after dendritic cell vaccination, including at tumor progression/relapse. Patients had residual fresh-frozen tumor tissue and more than two years of survival data. Before vaccination, two weeks after the third vaccination, and at progression, PBMC were collected. This clone was seen a single time. The sequence derives from a human donor with glioblastoma. The source material was blood, sampled after dendritic cell vaccination.

CDR3 sequence reads: CASSQSGGEQYF. CDR3 nucleotides: TGTGCCAGCAGCCAGTCGGGTGGAGAGCAGTACTTC. The chain has TRBV6-5 and TRBJ2-7; no definite D call. Trimming shortened V by 6 bases and J by 7 bases, and 13 bases separated the two germline ends. The CDR3 consists of 12 residues. Germline V gene sequence: CDR1 MNHEY, CDR2 SVGAGI.